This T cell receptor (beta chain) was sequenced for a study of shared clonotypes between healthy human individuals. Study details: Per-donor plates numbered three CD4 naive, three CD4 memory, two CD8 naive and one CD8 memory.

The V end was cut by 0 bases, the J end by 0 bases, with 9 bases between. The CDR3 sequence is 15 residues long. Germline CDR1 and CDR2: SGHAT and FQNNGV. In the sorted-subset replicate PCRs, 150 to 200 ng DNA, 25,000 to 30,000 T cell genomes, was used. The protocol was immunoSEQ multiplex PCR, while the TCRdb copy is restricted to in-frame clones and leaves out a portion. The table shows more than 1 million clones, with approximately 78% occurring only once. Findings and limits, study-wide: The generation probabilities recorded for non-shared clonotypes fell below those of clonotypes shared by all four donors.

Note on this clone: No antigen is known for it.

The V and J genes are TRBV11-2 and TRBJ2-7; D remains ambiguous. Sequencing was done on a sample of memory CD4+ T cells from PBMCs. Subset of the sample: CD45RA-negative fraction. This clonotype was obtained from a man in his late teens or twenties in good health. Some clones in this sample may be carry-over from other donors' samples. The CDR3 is CASSLDGIRSYEQYF. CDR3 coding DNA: TGTGCCAGCAGCTTAGACGGCATCCGCTCCTACGAGCAGTACTTC. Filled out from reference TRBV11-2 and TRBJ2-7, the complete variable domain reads EAGVAQSPRYKIIEKRQSVAFWCNPISGHATLYWYQQILGQGPKLLIQFQNNGVVDDSQLPKDRFSAERLKGVDSTLKIQPAKLEDSAVYLCASSLDGIRSYEQYFGPGTRLTVT.